The clone carrying this TCR beta chain was seen more than once but under ten times. The antigen is undetermined. These data belong to a study of T cells in Graves' hyperthyroidism and ophthalmopathy. The study, taken as a whole, reports: Blood held most thyroid clonotypes expanded above 0.001 frequency.

Amplified TCR beta CDR3 regions came from RNA transcripts. A set of HTBI primers served as the primers for a first-round RT-PCR of the TCR CDR3. MiXCR was run by TCRdb on the multiplex PCR reads, yielding one entry per CDR3 protein. The sample carries a few hundred thousand distinct CDR3 sequences, 13% to 15% recorded once. Patients were excluded for uncontrolled infection, other autoimmune disease, pregnancy or lactation. The sequence derives from a woman aged 25-40 years with Graves' ophthalmopathy. Source material: blood.

CDR3 nucleotide sequence: TGCGCCAGCAGCCCCGGGACTGACTTCTACGAGCAGTACTTC. It encodes CASSPGTDFYEQYF. This chain links TRBV5-1 with TRBJ2-7; D may be TRBD2 (6 bases). The length of the CDR3 is 14 residues. Germline lookup yields CDR1 SGHRS and CDR2 YFSETQ. Trimming took 4 bases from V and 3 from J, leaving 14 bases between them. Full variable domain (outside the CDR3, taken from reference TRBV5-1 and TRBJ2-7): KAGVTQTPRYLIKTRGQQVTLSCSPISGHRSVSWYQQTPGQGLQFLFEYFSETQRNKGNFPGRFSGRQFSNSRSEMNVSTLELGDSALYLCASSPGTDFYEQYFGPGTRLTVT.